The TCR beta chain under discussion was sequenced for a study of a mutant IDH1 vaccine in newly diagnosed glioma. To note about this clone: What it recognizes is unknown.

General study points: Overall, about 93% of patients had vaccine-induced immune responses.

The time point denotes: week 23, last vaccination. It was 300 ug of mutant IDH1 20-mer peptide that made up each vaccine dose, given with topical imiquimod. Sequencing used immunoSEQ multiplex PCR; TCRdb keeps in-frame clones, though not all of them. The sample has tens of thousands of clones, 75% to 95% seen once. Germline assignment: CDR1 GTSNPN and CDR2 SVGIG (reference sequence). The CDR3 contains 15 residues. Between the trimmed V and J ends, which lost 5 bases and 5 bases, there was a span of 18 bases. The source of this sequence is a man between 50 and 59 years old with glioma. This specimen consisted of PBMCs, obtained from a glioma patient whose treatment included an IDH1 peptide vaccine. This chain joins TRBV30 and TRBJ1-4; D is uncertain. The CDR3 spells CAWRPPGGGNEKLFF. The CDR3 coding sequence is TGTGCCTGGCGTCCCCCAGGAGGAGGGAATGAAAAACTGTTTTTT.